The clone carrying this T cell receptor beta chain has just a few counts. Its antigen is not identified. The data belong to a study of T cell repertoires in cytomegalovirus infection. About the research overall: The authors relied on CMV epitopes, both recently identified HLA-C-restricted and well-studied HLA-B-restricted.

V lost 3 bases to trimming and J lost 0 bases, with 11 bases between them. Germline loops: CDR1 SGHTA, CDR2 FQGTGA. The CDR3 is made up of 16 amino acids. MiXCR was run by TCRdb on the reads, yielding one entry per CDR3 protein. This sample yields 200,000 or so distinct CDR3 sequences, of which about 38% are seen a single time; roughly three fifths belongs to the top ten. The chain has TRBV7-3 and TRBJ2-2; TRBD2 might be the D (6 bases). The sequence was collected from a human donor in good health (CMV status not recorded). Some clones in this sample may be carry-over from other donors' samples. The specimen comprised CD8+ T cells from cultured PBMCs, sampled from culture after CMV antigen stimulation. In DNA form, the CDR3 reads TGTGCCAGCAGCTTCCGCGGGACGGCGAACACCGGGGAGCTGTTTTTT. This translates into CASSFRGTANTGELFF.